This T cell receptor (beta chain) was documented in a study of shared clonotypes between healthy human individuals. CDR3 length: 13 residues. The V gene lost 5 bases and the J gene lost 3 bases, with 8 bases spanning the gap. The germline V gene encodes CDR1 MNHEY and CDR2 SMNVEV (reference sequence). At deep level, the assay was performed. Assay used: immunoSEQ multiplex PCR; TCRdb lists only in-frame clones, some missing. Among 190,000 or so clones listed, 85% to 95% were seen once. This rearrangement joins TRBV27 to TRBJ1-5; D unclear. Sequencing used naive CD4+ T cells sorted from blood. Subset reported: CD45RA+ positively selected. The clonotype originates from a woman aged 25 to 45 in good health. The DNA for the CDR3 is TGTGCCAGCAGTCTAACCTTCAATCAGCCCCAGCATTTT. Translating gives CASSLTFNQPQHF.